These T cell receptor beta chains were read from a single sample in a study of low-dose radiotherapy and immunotherapy resistance in tumors. One entry per CDR3 protein, called by TCRdb with MiXCR from the reads. Among roughly 100,000 distinct CDR3 sequences listed, around 20% were seen once. Specimen: PBMCs, collected after low-dose radiotherapy plus immunotherapy. These receptors were taken from a male donor with prostate cancer. The conserved cysteine and the conserved F or W are not part of the CDR3 here. A D gene is named only where the DNA matches it firmly.

TRBV20-1	TRBD2	TRBJ2-5	SASGSGGRTQY
TRBV6-6	-	TRBJ2-3	ASSLDGSSTDTQY
TRBV7-2	-	TRBJ2-3	ASSLGRGWTDTQY
TRBV4-1	-	TRBJ1-1	ASGDLVTEAF
TRBV27	-	TRBJ1-1	ASLSPQEPPEAF
TRBV6-2/TRBV6-3	-	TRBJ2-1	ASSYSNRGPYNEQF
TRBV23-1	-	TRBJ2-1	ASSPDPCQGAGVYNEQF
TRBV5-1	-	TRBJ2-2	ASSLARGFAGELF
TRBV30	-	TRBJ1-1	AWSVLFSGRAF
TRBV7-8	-	TRBJ1-6	ASSLYGSPLH
TRBV11-2	-	TRBJ2-1	ASSLKGLAYNEQF
TRBV27	TRBD1	TRBJ2-7	ASSLSSRGWPYEQY
TRBV2	TRBD1	TRBJ1-4	ASTPGQGNNEKLF
TRBV5-1	TRBD1	TRBJ1-5	ASSLGTGSQPQH
TRBV29-1	TRBD1	TRBJ1-2	SALGQGAFGYT
TRBV5-1	-	TRBJ2-5	ASSPGRQETQY
TRBV14	-	TRBJ2-3	ASSPLGGPDPTQY
TRBV10-3	TRBD2	TRBJ2-3	ATGGAGDTQY
TRBV5-8	-	TRBJ1-5	ASSLVWGNQPQH
TRBV10-3	TRBD1	TRBJ2-2	ATETGTGKGRTGELF
TRBV7-3	TRBD2	TRBJ2-5	ASSLAGGLGETQY
TRBV11-2	-	TRBJ2-7	ASSLVPGGALHEQY
TRBV6-2/TRBV6-3	-	TRBJ1-4	ASLGTGPEKLF
TRBV3-1	TRBD1	TRBJ2-3	ASSQDRTGGTDTQY
TRBV2	TRBD1	TRBJ1-5	ASSFHIQGAGQPQH
TRBV2	-	TRBJ2-1	ASIGPLGNEQF
TRBV4-2	TRBD2	TRBJ2-3	ASSQGPRGAADTQY
TRBV3-1	-	TRBJ2-7	ASSQAFGGGLEQY
TRBV7-9	TRBD1	TRBJ2-1	ASSLGGQGNNEQF
TRBV2	TRBD1	TRBJ1-5	ASSLTGGNQPQH
TRBV6-5	-	TRBJ1-2	ASSYGPDFYGYT
TRBV20-1	-	TRBJ2-7	SASSSGIHEQY
TRBV5-1	-	TRBJ1-2	ASSLRVNYGYT
TRBV5-4	-	TRBJ1-2	ASSFSGNGYT
TRBV9	TRBD2	TRBJ2-1	ASSPRSGSSYNEQF
TRBV5-1	TRBD2	TRBJ2-1	ASSLGLAGGNEQF
TRBV10-3	-	TRBJ2-5	AISEGQTGETQY
TRBV6-1	-	TRBJ1-2	ASSEGQSYGYT
TRBV28	-	TRBJ2-5	ASSFSVGQETQY
TRBV28	-	TRBJ2-1	ASTQVGADNEQF
TRBV6-2/TRBV6-3	TRBD1	TRBJ1-6	ASSIGRDRVRSPLH
TRBV19	TRBD2	TRBJ2-2	ASKAGVPGELF
TRBV3-1	TRBD1	TRBJ1-1	ASRPFFGQAVSGGEAF
TRBV4-1	-	TRBJ1-6	ASRLGYDSPLH
TRBV4-1	TRBD2	TRBJ2-3	ASSQVLAGITDTQY
TRBV28	-	TRBJ1-2	ASTDASRGDYGYT
TRBV11-2	TRBD1	TRBJ1-2	ASRAGGDYGYT